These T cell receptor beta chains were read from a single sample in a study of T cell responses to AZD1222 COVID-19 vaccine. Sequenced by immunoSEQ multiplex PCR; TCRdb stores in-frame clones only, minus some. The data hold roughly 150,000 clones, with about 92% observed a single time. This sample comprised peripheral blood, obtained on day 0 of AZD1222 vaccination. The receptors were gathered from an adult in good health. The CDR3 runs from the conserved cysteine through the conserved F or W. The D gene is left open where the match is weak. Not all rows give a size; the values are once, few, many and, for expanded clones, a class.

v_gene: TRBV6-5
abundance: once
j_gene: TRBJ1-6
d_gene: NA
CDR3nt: TGTGCCAGCAATTGGGGTAATAATTCACCCCTCCACTTT
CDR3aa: CASNWGNNSPLHF

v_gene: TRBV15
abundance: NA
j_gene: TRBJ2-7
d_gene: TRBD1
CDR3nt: TGTGCCACCAGCAGAGGGACAGGGGGCGAGGAGCAGTACTTC
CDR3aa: CATSRGTGGEEQYF

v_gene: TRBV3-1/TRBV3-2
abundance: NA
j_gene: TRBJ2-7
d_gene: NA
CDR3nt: TGTGCCAGCAGACACTCCACGGGGGTCTCCGAGCAGTACTTC
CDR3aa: CASRHSTGVSEQYF

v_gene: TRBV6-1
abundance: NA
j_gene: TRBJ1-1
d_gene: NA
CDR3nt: TGTGCCAGCAGTGAAGCGCCGGGGGCGGGTACTGAAGCTTTCTTT
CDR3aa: CASSEAPGAGTEAFF

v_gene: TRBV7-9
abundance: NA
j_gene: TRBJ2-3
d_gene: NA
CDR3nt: TGTGCCAGCAGCTTAGCGGTGAGGACAGATACGCAGTATTTT
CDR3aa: CASSLAVRTDTQYF

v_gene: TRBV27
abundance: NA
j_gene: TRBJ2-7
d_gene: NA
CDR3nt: TGTGCCAGCAGTTTTGAGGTTAACGCCTACGAGCAGTACTTC
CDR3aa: CASSFEVNAYEQYF

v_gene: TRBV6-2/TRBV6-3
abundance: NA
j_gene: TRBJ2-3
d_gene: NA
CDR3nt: TGTGCCAGCAGTTACGAGCCTCGTACGCAGTATTTT
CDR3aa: CASSYEPRTQYF

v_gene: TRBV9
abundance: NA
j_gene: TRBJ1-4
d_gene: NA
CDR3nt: TGTGCCAGCAGCGTCGGAAGGGGCCGGGGGGAAAAACTGTTTTTT
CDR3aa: CASSVGRGRGEKLFF

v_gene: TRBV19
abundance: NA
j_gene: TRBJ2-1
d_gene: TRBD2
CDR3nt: TGTGCCAGTAGTGGTGAGCGGGGGGGTGAGCAGTTCTTC
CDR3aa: CASSGERGGEQFF

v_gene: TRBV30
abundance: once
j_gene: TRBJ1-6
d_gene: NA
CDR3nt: TGTGCCTGGACGTTGATGCGTAATTCACCCCTCCACTTT
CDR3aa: CAWTLMRNSPLHF

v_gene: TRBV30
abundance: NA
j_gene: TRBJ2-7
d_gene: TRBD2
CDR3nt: TGTGCCTGGAGTTTGACTAGCGGGAGGTACGAGCAGTACTTC
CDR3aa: CAWSLTSGRYEQYF

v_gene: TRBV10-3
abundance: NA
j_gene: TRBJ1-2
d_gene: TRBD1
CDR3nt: TGTGCCATCAGTGGACAGGGGGCGGAGGGCTATGGCTACACCTTC
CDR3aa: CAISGQGAEGYGYTF

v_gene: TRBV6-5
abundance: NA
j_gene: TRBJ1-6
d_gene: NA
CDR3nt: TGTGCCAGCAGTCCAGTGAACTTGCCTAATTCACCCCTCCACTTT
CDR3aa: CASSPVNLPNSPLHF

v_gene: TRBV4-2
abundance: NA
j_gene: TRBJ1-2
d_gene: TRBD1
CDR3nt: TGTGCCAGCAGCCAAGAAAAAACAGGGGGCTATGGCTACACCTTC
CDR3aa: CASSQEKTGGYGYTF

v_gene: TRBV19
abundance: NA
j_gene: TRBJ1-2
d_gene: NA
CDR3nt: TGTGCCAGTAGTAGTATTGGGACGACAGCTAACTATGGCTACACCTTC
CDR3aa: CASSSIGTTANYGYTF

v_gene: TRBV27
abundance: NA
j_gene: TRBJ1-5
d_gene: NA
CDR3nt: TGTGCCAGCAGTCCAAAACCAGGTTACTATAGCAATCAGCCCCAGCATTTT
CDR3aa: CASSPKPGYYSNQPQHF

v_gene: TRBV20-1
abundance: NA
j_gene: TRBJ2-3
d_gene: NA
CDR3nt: TGCAGTGCCAAGTCCCCGTCCACGGTGTATTTT
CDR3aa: CSAKSPSTVYF

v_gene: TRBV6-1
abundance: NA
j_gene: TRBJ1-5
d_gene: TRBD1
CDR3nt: TGTGCCAGCAGGTCTACAGGGGAGGGCAATCAGCCCCAGCATTTT
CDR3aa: CASRSTGEGNQPQHF

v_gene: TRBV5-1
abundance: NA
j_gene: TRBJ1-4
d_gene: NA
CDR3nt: TGCGCCAGCAGCTCCCAGGAGGCAACTAATGAAAAACTGTTTTTT
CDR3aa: CASSSQEATNEKLFF

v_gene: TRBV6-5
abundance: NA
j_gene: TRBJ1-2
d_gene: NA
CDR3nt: TGTGCCAGCGGGGGACTCACCTCAGCTAACTATGGCTACACCTTC
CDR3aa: CASGGLTSANYGYTF

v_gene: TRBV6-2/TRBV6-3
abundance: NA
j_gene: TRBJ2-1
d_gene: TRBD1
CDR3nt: TGTGCCAGCAGTTACGAAGGGACAGGAGTGTTGGATGAGCAGTTCTTC
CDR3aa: CASSYEGTGVLDEQFF

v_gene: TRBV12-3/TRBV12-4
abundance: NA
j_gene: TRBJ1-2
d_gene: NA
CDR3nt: TGTGCCAGCATCCTAGGGACTTCCGGTGGCTACACCTTC
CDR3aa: CASILGTSGGYTF

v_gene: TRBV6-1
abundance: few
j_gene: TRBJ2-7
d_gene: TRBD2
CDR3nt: TGTGCCAGCAGTGAAACTTCGGGACTAGCGGGATCGAGAGAGCAGTACTTC
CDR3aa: CASSETSGLAGSREQYF

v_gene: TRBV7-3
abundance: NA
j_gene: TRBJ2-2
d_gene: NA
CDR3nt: TGTGCCAGCAGCTTAAAGGGTCCGGGGATCCGTGTCACCGGGGAGCTGTTTTTT
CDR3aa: CASSLKGPGIRVTGELFF

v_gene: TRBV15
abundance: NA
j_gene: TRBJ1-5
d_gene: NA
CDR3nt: TGTGCCACCAGCAGTGGGGACACCCAGTATCAGCCCCAGCATTTT
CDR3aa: CATSSGDTQYQPQHF

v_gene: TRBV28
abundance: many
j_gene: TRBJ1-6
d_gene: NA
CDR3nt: TGTGCCAGCAGTTTCAGACAGACCTTCTCCTATAATTCACCCCTCCACTTT
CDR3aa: CASSFRQTFSYNSPLHF

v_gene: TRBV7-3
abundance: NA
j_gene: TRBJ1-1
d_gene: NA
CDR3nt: TGTGCCAGCAGCTCCCTCTCCAGGGGCGAAGCTTTCTTT
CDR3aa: CASSSLSRGEAFF

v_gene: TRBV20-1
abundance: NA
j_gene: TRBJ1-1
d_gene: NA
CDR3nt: TGCAGTGCTAGTAACCAGAACACTGAAGCTTTCTTT
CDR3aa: CSASNQNTEAFF

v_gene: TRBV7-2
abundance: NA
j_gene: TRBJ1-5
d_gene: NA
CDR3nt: TGTGCCAGCAGCTACAGGGTTTCGGGCAATCAGCCCCAGCATTTT
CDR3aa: CASSYRVSGNQPQHF

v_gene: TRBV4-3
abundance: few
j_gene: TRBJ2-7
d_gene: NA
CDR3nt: TGCGCCAGCAGCCAAGAGGAGGGGGCATCCTACGAGCAGTACTTC
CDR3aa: CASSQEEGASYEQYF

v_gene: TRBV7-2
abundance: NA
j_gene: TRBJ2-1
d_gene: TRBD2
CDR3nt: TGTGCCAGCAGCCCTTCAGCGGGAGAGACCTACAATGAGCAGTTCTTC
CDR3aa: CASSPSAGETYNEQFF

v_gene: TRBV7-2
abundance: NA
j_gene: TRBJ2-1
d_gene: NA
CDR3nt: TGTGCCAGCAGCTTAGTCCAACTAGATAACAATGAGCAGTTCTTC
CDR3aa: CASSLVQLDNNEQFF

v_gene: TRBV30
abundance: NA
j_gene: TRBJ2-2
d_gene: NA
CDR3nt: TGTGCCTGGAGGCGAGGGACGAGAGGTGGGGAGCTGTTTTTT
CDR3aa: CAWRRGTRGGELFF

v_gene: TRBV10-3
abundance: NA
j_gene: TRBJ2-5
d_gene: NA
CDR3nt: TGTGCCATCAGTGGGGTGGCTAGCCCAACTTCTCAAGAGACCCAGTACTTC
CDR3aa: CAISGVASPTSQETQYF

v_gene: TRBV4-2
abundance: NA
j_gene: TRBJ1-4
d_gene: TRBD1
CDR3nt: TGTGCCAGCAGCCGCGGACAGGCAACTAATGAAAAACTGTTTTTT
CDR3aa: CASSRGQATNEKLFF

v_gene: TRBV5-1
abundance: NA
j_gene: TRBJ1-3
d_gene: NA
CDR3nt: TGCGCCAGCAGCTTGGATGGTGTCTCTGGAAACACCATATATTTT
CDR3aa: CASSLDGVSGNTIYF

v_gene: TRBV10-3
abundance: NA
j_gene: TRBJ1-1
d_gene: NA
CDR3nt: TGTGCCATCGTTAAGGGGTGGGGAACTGAAGCTTTCTTT
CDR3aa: CAIVKGWGTEAFF

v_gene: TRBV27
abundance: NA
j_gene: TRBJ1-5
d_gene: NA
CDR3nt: TGTGCCAGTCCGTGGGAGAAGGTCAACCAGCCCCAGCATTTT
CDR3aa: CASPWEKVNQPQHF

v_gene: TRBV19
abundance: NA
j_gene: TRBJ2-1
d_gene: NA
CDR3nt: TGTGCCAGTAGACTGGGGACAAATTTGAATGAGCAGTTCTTC
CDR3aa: CASRLGTNLNEQFF

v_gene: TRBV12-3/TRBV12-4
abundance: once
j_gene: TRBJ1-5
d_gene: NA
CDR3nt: TGTGCCAGCCGCCAAGGAGGAGGGCAGCCCCAGCATTTT
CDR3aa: CASRQGGGQPQHF

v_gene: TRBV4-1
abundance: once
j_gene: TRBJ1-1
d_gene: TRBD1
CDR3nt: TGCGCCAGCAGCCGGAACTTCTTGGACAGGGGAGACACTGAAGCTTTCTTT
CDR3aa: CASSRNFLDRGDTEAFF

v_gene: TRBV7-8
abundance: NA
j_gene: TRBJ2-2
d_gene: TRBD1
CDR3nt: TGTGCCAGCAGCTGGAGCCCCCTACAGGGGGCGCCTGCCGGGGAGCTGTTTTTT
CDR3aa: CASSWSPLQGAPAGELFF

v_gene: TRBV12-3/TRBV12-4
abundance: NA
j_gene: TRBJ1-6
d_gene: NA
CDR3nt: TGTGCCAGCAGTCTGAACAATTATTCACCCCTCCACTTT
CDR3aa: CASSLNNYSPLHF

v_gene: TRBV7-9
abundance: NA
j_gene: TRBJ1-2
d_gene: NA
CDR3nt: TGTGCCAGCAGCTTTGGGGCAGGAACATTCTATGGCTACACCTTC
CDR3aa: CASSFGAGTFYGYTF

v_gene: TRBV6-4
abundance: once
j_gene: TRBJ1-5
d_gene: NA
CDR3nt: TGTGCCAGCAGTGACTCGAAGCGCTTTCACGCCCAGCATTTT
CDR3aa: CASSDSKRFHAQHF

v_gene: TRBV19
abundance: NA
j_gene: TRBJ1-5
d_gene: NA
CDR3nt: TGTGCCAGTAGCAACTTTTCATGGTTCGCTCAGCCCCAGCATTTT
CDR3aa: CASSNFSWFAQPQHF

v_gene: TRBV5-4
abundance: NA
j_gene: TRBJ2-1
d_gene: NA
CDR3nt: TGTGCCAGCAGCAGACGGGAGGGGGCCCTGAATGAGCAGTTCTTC
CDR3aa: CASSRREGALNEQFF

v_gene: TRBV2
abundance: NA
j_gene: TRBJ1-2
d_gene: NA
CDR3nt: TGTGCCAGCAGTGCGAGGCCAGCCTATGGCTACACCTTC
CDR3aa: CASSARPAYGYTF

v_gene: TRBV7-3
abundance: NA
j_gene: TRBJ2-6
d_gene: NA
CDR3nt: TGTGCCAGCAGCTCCCAGACAGAGTCTGGGGCCAACGTCCTGACTTTC
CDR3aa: CASSSQTESGANVLTF

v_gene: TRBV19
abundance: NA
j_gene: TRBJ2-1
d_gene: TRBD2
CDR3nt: TGTGCCAGTAGTTTAGCGGGACTGCCCTACAATGAGCAGTTCTTC
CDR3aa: CASSLAGLPYNEQFF

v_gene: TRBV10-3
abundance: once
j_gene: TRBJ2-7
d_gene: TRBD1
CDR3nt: TGTGCCATCAATAAAGGGACAGGCTACGAGCAGTACTTC
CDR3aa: CAINKGTGYEQYF

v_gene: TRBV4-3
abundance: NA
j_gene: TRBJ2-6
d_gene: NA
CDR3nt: TGCGCCAGCAGCCAAGCGAAGGCAGGAACCTCTGGGGCCAACGTCCTGACTTTC
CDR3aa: CASSQAKAGTSGANVLTF

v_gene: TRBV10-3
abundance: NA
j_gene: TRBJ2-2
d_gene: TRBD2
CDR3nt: TGTGCCATCAGTGAGTCAAGGGGAGGGGACACCGGGGAGCTGTTTTTT
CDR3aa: CAISESRGGDTGELFF

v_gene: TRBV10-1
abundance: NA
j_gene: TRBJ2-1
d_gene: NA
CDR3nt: TGCGCCAGCAGTGAAAAGGTAGCGGAATACAATGAGCAGTTCTTC
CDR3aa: CASSEKVAEYNEQFF

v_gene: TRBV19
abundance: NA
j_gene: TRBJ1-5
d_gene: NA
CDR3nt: TGTGCCAGTAGCCGGGGACAAGACGTGAACAATCAGCCCCAGCATTTT
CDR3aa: CASSRGQDVNNQPQHF

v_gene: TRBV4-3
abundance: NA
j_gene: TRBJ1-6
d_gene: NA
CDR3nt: TGCGCCAGCAGCCCCCGGATTGATTCACCCCTCCACTTT
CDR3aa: CASSPRIDSPLHF

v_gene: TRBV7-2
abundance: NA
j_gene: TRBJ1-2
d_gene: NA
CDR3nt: TGTGCCAGCAGCCCAACCCTATTTGGTGGAGCCTATGGCTACACCTTC
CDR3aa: CASSPTLFGGAYGYTF

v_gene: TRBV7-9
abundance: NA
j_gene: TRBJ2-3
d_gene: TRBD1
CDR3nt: TGTGCCAGCAGCTTAACGGGACAGGGAACAGATACGCAGTATTTT
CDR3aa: CASSLTGQGTDTQYF